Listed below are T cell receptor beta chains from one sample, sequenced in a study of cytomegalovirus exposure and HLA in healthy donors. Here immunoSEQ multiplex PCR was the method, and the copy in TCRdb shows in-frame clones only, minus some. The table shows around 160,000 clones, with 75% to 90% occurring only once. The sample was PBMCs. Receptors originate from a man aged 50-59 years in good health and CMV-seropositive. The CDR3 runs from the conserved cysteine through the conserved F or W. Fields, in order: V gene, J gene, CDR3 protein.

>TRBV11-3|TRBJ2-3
CASSLYSQGTDTQYF
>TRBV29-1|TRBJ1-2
CSVVGPTGANYGYTF
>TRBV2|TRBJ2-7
CASSVSRTYEQYF
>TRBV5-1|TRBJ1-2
CASSLGGQGGYGYTF
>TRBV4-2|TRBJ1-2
CASSLDSSSLYGYTF
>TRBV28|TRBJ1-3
CASSNPRLSSGNTIYF
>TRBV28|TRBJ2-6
CASSLGSSGANVLTF
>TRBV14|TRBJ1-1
CASSHTGTSEAFF
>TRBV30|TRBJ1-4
CAWSDDRVDGKLFF
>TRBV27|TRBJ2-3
CASRGQGTSTDTQYF